One sample yielded the 10 T cell receptor beta chains listed below, sequenced in a study of CD8+ T cells in alopecia areata. Once RNA had been extracted, it was reverse transcribed into cDNA to act as the sequencing template. TCRdb's copy holds only in-frame clones and misses some; the assay was immunoSEQ multiplex PCR. The sample has fewer than 200,000 clones; less than 75% are singletons. This specimen consisted of CD8+ T cells sorted from blood, obtained at week 0. The receptor source for this set is a human donor with alopecia areata.

The chain carries TRBV27 and TRBJ1-4; D unresolved. Germline V gives CDR1 MNHEY, CDR2 SMNVEV (reference sequence). With 2 bases removed from V and 0 bases from J, the gap between germline ends came to 7 bases. The CDR3 covers 15 residues. This CDR3 is CASSLSLATNEKLFF. The CDR3 region has the DNA TGTGCCAGCAGTTTAAGCCTAGCAACTAATGAAAAACTGTTTTTT.

The chain employs TRBV20-1 and TRBJ1-1; D not resolved. V was clipped by 6 bases and J by 7 bases, with 12 bases between them. Germline V gives CDR1 DFQATT, CDR2 SNEGSKA (reference sequence). This CDR3 spans 11 amino acids. DNA for the CDR3: TGCAGTGCCCAGGACGGATTTGAAGCTTTCTTT. Its translation: CSAQDGFEAFF.

V gene TRBV5-1 combines with J gene TRBJ2-7, with D perhaps matching TRBD2 (6 bases). This CDR3 spans 13 amino acids. The ends were cut back, 0 bases at V and 3 bases at J, with 7 bases in the middle. Germline V gene data show CDR1 as SGHRS and CDR2 as YFSETQ. CDR3 sequence: CASSLAGVYEQYF. CDR3 coding DNA: TGCGCCAGCAGCTTGGCGGGGGTCTACGAGCAGTACTTC.

This clone was counted between two and nine times. The chain recombines TRBV11-2 with TRBJ2-1, with 9 positions matching TRBD2. CDR1 and CDR2 from the germline V gene are SGHAT and FQNNGV. CDR3 length: 12 amino acids. V dropped 4 bases and J dropped 13; count of bases not matched to a gene: 5. CDR3 sequence: CASSYRGLAQFF. DNA for the CDR3: TGTGCCAGCAGCTATAGGGGACTAGCCCAGTTCTTC.

The count of this clone is one. The genes are TRBV29-1 and TRBJ1-1, with D hard to call. V shed 1 base and J shed 0 bases, with 18 bases lying between them. This CDR3 has 17 residues. Per germline, CDR1 SQVTM and CDR2 ANQGSEA. Written as DNA, the CDR3 is TGCAGCGTTGAAGGGGTGGTCGAGGGTCCGATGAACACTGAAGCTTTCTTT. Protein product: CSVEGVVEGPMNTEAFF.

The gene calls are TRBV29-1 and TRBJ1-4; 10 bases line up with TRBD1. The CDR3 is 15 amino acids. V lost 0 bases to trimming and J lost 6 bases; unmatched junction nucleotides: 4. Germline lookup yields CDR1 SQVTM and CDR2 ANQGSEA. CDR3 nucleotide sequence: TGCAGCGTTGAAGAGTGGGACAGGGGTGATGAAAAACTGTTTTTT. This sequence encodes CSVEEWDRGDEKLFF.

Notes on this clone: This sample includes further DNA sequences coding for the same CDR3. This CDR3 reads CASSIGTYEQYF. CDR3 in DNA: TGTGCCAGTAGTATCGGAACGTACGAGCAGTACTTC. This chain uses TRBV19 with TRBJ2-7; D call uncertain. V lost 3 bases and J 4 bases, leaving 7 bases between the germline ends. This CDR3 has 12 residues. Germline-derived CDR1 and CDR2 are LNHDA and SQIVND (reference sequence). Full variable domain (missing parts from reference TRBV19 and TRBJ2-7): DGGITQSPKYLFRKEGQNVTLSCEQNLNHDAMYWYRQDPGQGLRLIYYSQIVNDFQKGDIAEGYSVSREKKESFPLTVTSAQKNPTAFYLCASSIGTYEQYFGPGTRLTVT.

The genes are TRBV4-2 and TRBJ1-6; 7 nucleotides line up with TRBD1. CDR3 length: 15 residues. Germline loops: CDR1 LGHNA, CDR2 YNFKEQ. V trimming: 3 bases; J trimming: 7 bases; junction bases outside the gene matches: 6. CDR3 region: CASSQTTGTNSPLHF. CDR3 bases: TGTGCCAGCAGCCAGACGACAGGGACCAATTCACCCCTCCACTTT.

This chain joins TRBV11-3 and TRBJ2-1, with D perhaps matching TRBD1 (6 bases). V was pared by 1 base and J by 6 bases, with 13 bases between. Germline assignment: CDR1 SGHNT and CDR2 YENEEA. The CDR3 is made up of 15 amino acids. The CDR3 is CASSLVVGAPNEQFF. DNA of the CDR3: TGTGCCAGCAGCTTAGTGGTGGGGGCCCCCAATGAGCAGTTCTTC.

The genes are TRBV4-2 and TRBJ2-1; 9 bases agree with TRBD1. There are 17 residues in the CDR3. V dropped 0 bases and J dropped 9; count of bases not matched to a gene: 12. Germline loops: CDR1 LGHNA, CDR2 YNFKEQ. The CDR3 DNA reads as TGTGCCAGCAGCCAAGATGGGACAGGGTGGAGTATGGGTGAGCAGTTCTTC. It translates to CASSQDGTGWSMGEQFF.